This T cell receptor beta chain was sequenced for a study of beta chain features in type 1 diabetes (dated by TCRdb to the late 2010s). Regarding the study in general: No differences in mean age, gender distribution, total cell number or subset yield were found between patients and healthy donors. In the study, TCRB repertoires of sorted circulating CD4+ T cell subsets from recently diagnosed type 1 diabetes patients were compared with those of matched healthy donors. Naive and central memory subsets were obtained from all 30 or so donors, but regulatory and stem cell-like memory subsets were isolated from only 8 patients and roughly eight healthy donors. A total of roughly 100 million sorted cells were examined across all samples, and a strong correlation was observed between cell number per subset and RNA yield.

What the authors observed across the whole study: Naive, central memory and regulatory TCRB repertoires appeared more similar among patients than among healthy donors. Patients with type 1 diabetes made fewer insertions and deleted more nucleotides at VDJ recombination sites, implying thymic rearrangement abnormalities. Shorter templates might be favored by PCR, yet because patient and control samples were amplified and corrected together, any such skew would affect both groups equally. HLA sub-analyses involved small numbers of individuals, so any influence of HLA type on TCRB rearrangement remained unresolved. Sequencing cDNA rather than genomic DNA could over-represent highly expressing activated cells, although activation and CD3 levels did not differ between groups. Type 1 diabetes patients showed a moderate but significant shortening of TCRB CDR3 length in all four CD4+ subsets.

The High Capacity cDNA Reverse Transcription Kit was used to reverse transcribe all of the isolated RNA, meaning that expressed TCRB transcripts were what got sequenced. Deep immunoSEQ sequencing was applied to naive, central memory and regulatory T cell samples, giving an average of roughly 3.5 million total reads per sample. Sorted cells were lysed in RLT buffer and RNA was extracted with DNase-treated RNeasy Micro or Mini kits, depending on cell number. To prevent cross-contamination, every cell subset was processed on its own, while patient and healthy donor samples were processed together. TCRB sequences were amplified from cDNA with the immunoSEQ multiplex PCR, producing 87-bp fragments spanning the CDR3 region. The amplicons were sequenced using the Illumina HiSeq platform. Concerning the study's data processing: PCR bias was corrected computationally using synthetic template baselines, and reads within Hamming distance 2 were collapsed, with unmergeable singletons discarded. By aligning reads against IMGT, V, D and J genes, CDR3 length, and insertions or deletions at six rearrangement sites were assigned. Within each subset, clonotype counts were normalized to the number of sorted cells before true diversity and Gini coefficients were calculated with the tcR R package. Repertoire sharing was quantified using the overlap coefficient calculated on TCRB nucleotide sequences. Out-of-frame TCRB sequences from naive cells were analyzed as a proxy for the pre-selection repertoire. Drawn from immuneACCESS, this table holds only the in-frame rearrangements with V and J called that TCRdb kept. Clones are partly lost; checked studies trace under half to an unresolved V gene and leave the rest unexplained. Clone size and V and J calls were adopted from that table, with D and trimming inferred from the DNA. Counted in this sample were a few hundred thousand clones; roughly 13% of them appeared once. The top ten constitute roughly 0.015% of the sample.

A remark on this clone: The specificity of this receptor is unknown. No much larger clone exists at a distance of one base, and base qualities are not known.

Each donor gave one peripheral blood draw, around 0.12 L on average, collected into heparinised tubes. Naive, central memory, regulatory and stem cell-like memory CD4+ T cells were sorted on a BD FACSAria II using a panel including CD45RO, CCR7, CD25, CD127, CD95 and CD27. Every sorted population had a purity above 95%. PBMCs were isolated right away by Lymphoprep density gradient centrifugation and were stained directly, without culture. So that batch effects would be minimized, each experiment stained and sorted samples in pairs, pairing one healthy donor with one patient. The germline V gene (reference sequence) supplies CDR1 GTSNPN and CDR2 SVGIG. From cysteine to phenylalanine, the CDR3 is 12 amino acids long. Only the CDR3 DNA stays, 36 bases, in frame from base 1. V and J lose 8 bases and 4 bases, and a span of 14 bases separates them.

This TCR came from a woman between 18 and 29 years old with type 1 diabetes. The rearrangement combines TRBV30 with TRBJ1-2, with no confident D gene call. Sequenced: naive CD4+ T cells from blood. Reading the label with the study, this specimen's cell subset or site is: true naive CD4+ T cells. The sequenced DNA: TGTGCCGTTGGGGAGTGGGGCTATGGCTACACCTTC. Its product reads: CAVGEWGYGYTF.